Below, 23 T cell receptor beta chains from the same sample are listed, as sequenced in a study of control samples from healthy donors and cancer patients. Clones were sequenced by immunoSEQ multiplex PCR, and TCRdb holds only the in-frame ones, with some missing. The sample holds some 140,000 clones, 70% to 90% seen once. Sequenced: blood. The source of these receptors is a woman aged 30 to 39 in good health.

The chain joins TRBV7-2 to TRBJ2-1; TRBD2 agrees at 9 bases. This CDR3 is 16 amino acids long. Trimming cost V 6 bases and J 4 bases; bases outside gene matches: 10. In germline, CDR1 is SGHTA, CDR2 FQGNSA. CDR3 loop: CASSPHGLAYYNEQFF. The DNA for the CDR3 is TGTGCCAGCAGTCCTCATGGACTAGCGTATTACAATGAGCAGTTCTTC.

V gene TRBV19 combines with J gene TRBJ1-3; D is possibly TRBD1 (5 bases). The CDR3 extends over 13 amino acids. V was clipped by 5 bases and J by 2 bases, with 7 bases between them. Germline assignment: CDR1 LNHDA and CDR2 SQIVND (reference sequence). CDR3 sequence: CASSLQAGNTIYF. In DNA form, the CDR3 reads TGTGCCAGTAGTCTACAGGCTGGAAACACCATATATTTT.

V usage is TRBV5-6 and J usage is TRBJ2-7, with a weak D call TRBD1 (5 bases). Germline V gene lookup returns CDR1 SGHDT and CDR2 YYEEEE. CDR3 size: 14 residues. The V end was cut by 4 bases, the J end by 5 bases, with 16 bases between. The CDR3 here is CASSDSRVADEQYF. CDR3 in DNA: TGTGCCAGCAGCGATAGCAGGGTTGCGGACGAGCAGTACTTC.

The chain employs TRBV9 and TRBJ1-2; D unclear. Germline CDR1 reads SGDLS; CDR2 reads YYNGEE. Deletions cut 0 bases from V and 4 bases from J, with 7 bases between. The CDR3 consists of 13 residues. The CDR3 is CASSVGVGYGYTF. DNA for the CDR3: TGTGCCAGCAGCGTAGGGGTGGGCTATGGCTACACCTTC. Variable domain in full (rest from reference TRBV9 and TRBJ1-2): DSGVTQTPKHLITATGQRVTLRCSPRSGDLSVYWYQQSLDQGLQFLIQYYNGEERAKGNILERFSAQQFPDLHSELNLSSLELGDSALYFCASSVGVGYGYTFGSGTRLTVV.

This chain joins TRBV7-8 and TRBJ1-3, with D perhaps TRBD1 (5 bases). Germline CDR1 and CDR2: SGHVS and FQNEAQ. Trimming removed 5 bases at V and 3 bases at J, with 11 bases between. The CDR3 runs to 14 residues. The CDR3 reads CASSLGPIGNTIYF. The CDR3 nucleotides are TGTGCCAGCAGCCTGGGACCGATTGGAAACACCATATATTTT.

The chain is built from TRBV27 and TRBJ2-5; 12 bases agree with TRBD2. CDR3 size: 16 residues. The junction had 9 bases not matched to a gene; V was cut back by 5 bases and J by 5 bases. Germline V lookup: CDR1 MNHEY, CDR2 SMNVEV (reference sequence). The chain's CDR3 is CASSLWTSGTQETQYF. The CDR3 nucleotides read TGTGCCAGCAGTCTATGGACTAGCGGGACCCAGGAGACCCAGTACTTC.

The CDR3 DNA sequence: TGTGCCAGCAGCTTAGAGGCAGGAAACTATGGCTACACCTTC. This gives the protein CASSLEAGNYGYTF. The chain has TRBV7-9 and TRBJ1-2; no firm D call. The CDR3 has 14 amino acids. CDR1 and CDR2 from the germline V gene are SEHNR and FQNEAQ (reference sequence). V lost 1 base, J lost 2 bases, and 8 bases lay in between.

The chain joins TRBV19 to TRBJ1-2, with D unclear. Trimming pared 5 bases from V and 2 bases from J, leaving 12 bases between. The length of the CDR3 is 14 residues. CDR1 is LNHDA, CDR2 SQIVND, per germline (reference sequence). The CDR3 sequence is CASSAPGENYGYTF. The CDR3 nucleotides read TGTGCCAGTAGTGCCCCGGGAGAGAACTATGGCTACACCTTC.

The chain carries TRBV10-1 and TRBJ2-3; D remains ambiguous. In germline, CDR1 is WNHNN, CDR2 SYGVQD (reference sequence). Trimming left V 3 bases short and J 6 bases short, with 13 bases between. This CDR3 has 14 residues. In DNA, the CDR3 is TGCGCCAGCAGTGATTCCGTCCGACGGGATACGCAGTATTTT. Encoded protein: CASSDSVRRDTQYF.

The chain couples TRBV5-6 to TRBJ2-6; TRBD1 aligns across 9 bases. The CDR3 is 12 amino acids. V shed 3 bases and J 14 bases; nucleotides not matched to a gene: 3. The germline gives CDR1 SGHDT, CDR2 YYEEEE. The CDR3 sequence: CASSWGTGLLTF. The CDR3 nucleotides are TGTGCCAGCAGCTGGGGGACAGGGCTCCTGACTTTC.

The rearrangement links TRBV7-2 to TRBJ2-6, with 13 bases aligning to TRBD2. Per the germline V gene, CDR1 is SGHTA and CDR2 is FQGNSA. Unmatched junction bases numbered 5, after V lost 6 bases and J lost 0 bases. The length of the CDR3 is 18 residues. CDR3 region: CASRHTSGRGSGANVLTF. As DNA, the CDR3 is TGTGCCAGCAGACATACTAGCGGGAGGGGCTCTGGGGCCAACGTCCTGACTTTC.

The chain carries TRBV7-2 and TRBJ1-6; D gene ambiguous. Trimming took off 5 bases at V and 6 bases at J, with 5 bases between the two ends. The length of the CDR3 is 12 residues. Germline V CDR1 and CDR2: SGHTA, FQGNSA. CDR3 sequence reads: CASSRPNSPLHF. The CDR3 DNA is TGTGCCAGCAGCCGACCTAATTCACCCCTCCACTTT.

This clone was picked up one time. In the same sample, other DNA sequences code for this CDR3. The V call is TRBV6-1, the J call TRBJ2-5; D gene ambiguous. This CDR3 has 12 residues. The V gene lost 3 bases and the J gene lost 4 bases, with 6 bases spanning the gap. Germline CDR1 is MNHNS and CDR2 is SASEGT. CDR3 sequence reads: CASSDLGETQYF. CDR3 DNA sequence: TGTGCCAGCAGTGATTTGGGAGAGACCCAGTACTTC.

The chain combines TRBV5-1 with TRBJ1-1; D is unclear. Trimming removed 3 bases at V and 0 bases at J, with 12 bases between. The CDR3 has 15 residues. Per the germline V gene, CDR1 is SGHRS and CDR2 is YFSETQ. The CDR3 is CASSWSTMMNTEAFF. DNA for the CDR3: TGCGCCAGCAGCTGGTCAACGATGATGAACACTGAAGCTTTCTTT.

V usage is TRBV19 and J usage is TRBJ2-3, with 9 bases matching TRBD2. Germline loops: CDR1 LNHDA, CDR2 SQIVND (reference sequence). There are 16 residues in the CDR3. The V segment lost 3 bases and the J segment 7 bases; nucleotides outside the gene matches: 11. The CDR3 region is CASSIGGREGLYTQYF. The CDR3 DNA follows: TGTGCCAGTAGTATCGGCGGGCGGGAGGGCTTATATACGCAGTATTTT.

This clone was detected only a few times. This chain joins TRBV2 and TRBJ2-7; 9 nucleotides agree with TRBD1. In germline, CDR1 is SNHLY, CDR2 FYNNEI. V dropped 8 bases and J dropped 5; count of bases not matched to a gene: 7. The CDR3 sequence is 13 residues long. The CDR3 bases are TGTGCCAGCGGACAGGGGTCCCTCAACGAGCAGTACTTC. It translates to CASGQGSLNEQYF.

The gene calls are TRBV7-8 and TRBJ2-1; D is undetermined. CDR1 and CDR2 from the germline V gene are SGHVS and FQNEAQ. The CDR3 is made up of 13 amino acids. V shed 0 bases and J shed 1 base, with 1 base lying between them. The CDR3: CASSLASYNEQFF. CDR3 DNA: TGTGCCAGCAGCTTAGCTTCCTACAATGAGCAGTTCTTC.

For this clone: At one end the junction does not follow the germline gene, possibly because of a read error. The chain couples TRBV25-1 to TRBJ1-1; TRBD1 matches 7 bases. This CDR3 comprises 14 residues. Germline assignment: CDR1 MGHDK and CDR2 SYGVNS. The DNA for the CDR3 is TGTGCCAGCGGTGAGGGACAGAGGAACACTGAAGCTTTCTTT. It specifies CASGEGQRNTEAFF.

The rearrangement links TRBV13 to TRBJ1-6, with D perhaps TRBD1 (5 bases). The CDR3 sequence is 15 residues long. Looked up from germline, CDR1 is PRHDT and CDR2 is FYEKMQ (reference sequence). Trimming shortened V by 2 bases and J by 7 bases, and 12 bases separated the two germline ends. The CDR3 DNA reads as TGTGCCAGCAGCTTATTGGGGACTCCGAATTCACCCCTCCACTTT. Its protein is CASSLLGTPNSPLHF. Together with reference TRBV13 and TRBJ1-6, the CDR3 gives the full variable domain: AAGVIQSPRHLIKEKRETATLKCYPIPRHDTVYWYQQGPGQDPQFLISFYEKMQSDKGSIPDRFSAQQFSDYHSELNMSSLELGDSALYFCASSLLGTPNSPLHFGNGTRLTVT.

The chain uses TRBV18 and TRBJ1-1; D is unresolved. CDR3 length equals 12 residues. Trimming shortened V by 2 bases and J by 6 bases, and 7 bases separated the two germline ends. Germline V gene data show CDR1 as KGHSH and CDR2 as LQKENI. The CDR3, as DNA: TGTGCCAGCTCACCAGGAACAGCTGAAGCTTTCTTT. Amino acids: CASSPGTAEAFF.

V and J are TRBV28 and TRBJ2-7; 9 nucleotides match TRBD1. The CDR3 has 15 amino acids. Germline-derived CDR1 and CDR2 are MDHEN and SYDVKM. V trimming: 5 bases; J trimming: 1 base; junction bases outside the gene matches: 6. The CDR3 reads CASSRAGTGSYEQYF. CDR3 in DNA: TGTGCCAGCAGTCGGGCCGGGACAGGGTCCTACGAGCAGTACTTC.

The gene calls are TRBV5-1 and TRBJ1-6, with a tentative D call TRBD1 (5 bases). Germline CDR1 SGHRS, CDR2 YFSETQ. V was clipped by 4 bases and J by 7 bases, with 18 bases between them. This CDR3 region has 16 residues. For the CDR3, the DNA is TGCGCCAGCAGCCCCGAGGGACCGCAGGCCAATTCACCCCTCCACTTT. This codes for CASSPEGPQANSPLHF.

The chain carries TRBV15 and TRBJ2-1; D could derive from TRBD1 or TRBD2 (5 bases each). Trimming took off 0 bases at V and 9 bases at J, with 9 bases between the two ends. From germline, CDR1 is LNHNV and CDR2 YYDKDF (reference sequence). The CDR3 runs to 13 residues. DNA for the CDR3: TGTGCCACCAGCAGAGATTCCGGGGCTGAGCAGTTCTTC. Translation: CATSRDSGAEQFF.